Presented here are 5 T cell receptor beta chains from one specimen sequenced in a study of blood T cell repertoires in COVID-19. Only in-frame clones appear in the TCRdb table, and some are missing; sequencing was by immunoSEQ multiplex PCR. This sample yields more than 150,000 clones, of which 85% to 95% are seen a single time; approximately 0.5% belongs to the top ten. Sequenced sample: peripheral blood. Receptors were obtained from a man aged 45 to 65 with acute or convalescent COVID-19.

The J gene is TRBJ1-1, the V gene TRBV2, with D unclear. This CDR3 is 14 amino acids long. Per the germline V gene, CDR1 is SNHLY and CDR2 is FYNNEI. V lost 6 bases to trimming and J lost 3 bases, with 14 bases between them. CDR3 nucleotide sequence: TGTGCCAGCAGGAGGTCCACCCCTCACACTGAAGCTTTCTTT. This sequence encodes CASRRSTPHTEAFF.

The J gene is TRBJ2-2, the V gene TRBV20-1; the match to TRBD1 covers 7 bases. Germline V gene lookup returns CDR1 DFQATT and CDR2 SNEGSKA (reference sequence). V shed 3 bases, J shed 2 bases, and the junction held 6 bases outside the gene matches. CDR3 length: 15 amino acids. CDR3: CSASPGQLNTGELFF. Written as DNA, the CDR3 is TGCAGTGCTAGTCCGGGACAGCTAAACACCGGGGAGCTGTTTTTT.

The chain carries TRBV3-1 (or the pseudogene TRBV3-2) and TRBJ2-7; 13 bases are shared with TRBD2. The CDR3 has 15 residues. CDR1 and CDR2 (germline): LGHDT, YNNKEL (reference sequence). The V gene end was trimmed by 2 bases and the J gene end by 6 bases; junction bases not matched to a gene: 4. The CDR3 is CASSQRGTSGTEQYF. In DNA, the CDR3 is TGTGCCAGCAGCCAAAGGGGGACTAGCGGGACCGAGCAGTACTTC.

This chain links TRBV5-4 with TRBJ2-1; possible D gene TRBD1, 5 bases. In germline, CDR1 is SGHNT, CDR2 YYREEE (reference sequence). The CDR3 runs 15 residues. Trimming cost V 1 base and J 4 bases, with 12 bases left between them. This CDR3 reads CASSLRRQQYNEQFF. The CDR3 DNA is TGTGCCAGCAGCTTGCGGCGACAGCAGTACAATGAGCAGTTCTTC.

This clone was seen repeatedly, ten times or more. The rearrangement joins TRBV4-2 to TRBJ2-2; no clear D gene. CDR3 size: 15 residues. The V and J ends lost 0 bases and 5 bases respectively, with 10 bases between them. The germline gives CDR1 LGHNA, CDR2 YNFKEQ. CDR3 in DNA: TGTGCCAGCAGCCAAGAGGAGACCGGGACCGGGGAGCTGTTTTTT. This translates into CASSQEETGTGELFF.